The text below deals with one T cell receptor beta chain. The CDR3 ends on some other residue instead of the conserved phenylalanine or tryptophan, so this is likely a read error. A modified ARM-PCR protocol with three rounds of nested PCR amplified TCRbeta. TCRdb ran MiXCR on the multiplex PCR reads and lists one entry per CDR3 protein. The sample records 78,000 or so distinct CDR3 sequences, 80% to 85% being singletons. This sample's RNA came from whole unsorted tissue. Chemotherapy-naive patients with new lung cancer underwent thoracic surgery in China, August–late 2014. This CDR3 region has 14 residues. CDR1 and CDR2 (germline): LNHDA, SQIVND (reference sequence). The ends lost 11 bases at V and 4 bases at J; junction bases unmatched: 8. The source of the sample is a study of tumor and adjacent non-tumor tissue in lung cancer. Study overall: The patients, some ten men and about 5 women, were roughly 30 to 80 with stage I to III disease.

Sample: lung tumor tissue. The TCR originated in a woman aged 45 to 65 with non-small cell lung cancer. The rearrangement links TRBV19 to TRBJ2-1; 10 bases fit TRBD2. CDR3: CASGSGRVYNEQFL. Here the CDR3 DNA reads TGTGCCTCCGGGAGCGGGAGGGTATACAATGAGCAGTTCCTC.